This T cell receptor (beta chain) was identified during a study of blood T cells in healthy people across ages. On the study more broadly: Capture by template switching was about one barcoded beta molecule per two T cells.

This clonotype was picked up many times. The length of the CDR3 is 15 residues. Germline V CDR1 and CDR2: SGHVS, FQNEAQ. Trimming removed 1 base at V and 2 bases at J, with 11 bases between. Drawing of peripheral blood yielded about 10 milliliters from each donor. A sample-barcoded 5' primer and a J-beta primer mix were used in a second PCR of roughly 7 to 11 cycles. Unique molecular identifiers of 12 random nucleotides labeled each cDNA. Sequencing yielded, for each sample, at least 3 million paired-end reads carrying CDR3. TCRdb reanalysed the 5' RACE reads using MiXCR and keeps one entry per CDR3 protein. The sample includes 650,000 to 700,000 distinct CDR3 sequences, around 52% of them seen just once.

This TCR came from a woman of 80 years or more in good health. Sequencing input: blood. This chain links TRBV7-8 with TRBJ2-5, with D perhaps being TRBD1 or TRBD2 (6 bases each). This chain's CDR3 is CASSLVQGGQETQYF. The CDR3 nucleotides are TGTGCCAGCAGCTTAGTACAGGGAGGTCAAGAGACCCAGTACTTC.